A selection of T cell receptor beta chains follows, all from one sample in a study of blood T cell repertoires in COVID-19. Clones were sequenced by immunoSEQ multiplex PCR, and TCRdb holds only the in-frame ones, with some missing. Of 30,000 or so clones in the sample, 83% are singletons; the top ten hold over 3.5%. Sample: peripheral blood. The receptors were sampled from a man aged 50 to 59 with acute or convalescent COVID-19. The CDR3 runs from the conserved cysteine through the conserved F or W. The D gene is left open where the match is weak. Expanded clones are given a class, and other clones once, few, many or no size at all.

V,size,J,D,CDR3,DNA
TRBV6-1,few,TRBJ1-4,-,CASSEGEGAGEKLFF,TGTGCCAGCAGTGAAGGGGAAGGGGCCGGGGAAAAACTGTTTTTT
TRBV11-2,-,TRBJ2-5,TRBD1,CASSPTPSTGGKETQYF,TGTGCCAGCAGCCCGACCCCCTCGACAGGGGGGAAAGAGACCCAGTACTTC
TRBV7-6,-,TRBJ1-3,-,CASSLAQGSGNTIYF,TGTGCCAGCAGCTTGGCCCAGGGCTCTGGAAACACCATATATTTT
TRBV7-2,-,TRBJ2-2,TRBD2,CASSLRGLVGGELFF,TGTGCCAGCAGCTTAAGGGGACTAGTCGGCGGGGAGCTGTTTTTT
TRBV7-3,-,TRBJ2-3,-,CASSFSGSFTDTQYF,TGTGCCAGCAGCTTTTCCGGGAGCTTCACAGATACGCAGTATTTT
TRBV2,-,TRBJ2-7,TRBD1,CASRGDSYEQYF,TGTGCCAGCAGGGGGGACAGTTACGAGCAGTACTTC
TRBV6-5,-,TRBJ2-5,TRBD2,CASRIAGGLETQYF,TGTGCCAGCAGAATAGCGGGGGGGCTAGAGACCCAGTACTTC
TRBV10-3,-,TRBJ1-4,-,CAISATGTNEKLFF,TGTGCCATCAGTGCGACAGGTACTAATGAAAAACTGTTTTTT
TRBV5-6,-,TRBJ1-5,TRBD1,CASSQGTGDQPQHF,TGTGCCAGCAGCCAAGGGACAGGGGACCAGCCCCAGCATTTT
TRBV9,once,TRBJ2-3,TRBD2,CASSVRLAGPDTQYF,TGTGCCAGCAGCGTAAGGCTAGCGGGCCCAGATACGCAGTATTTT
TRBV5-1,-,TRBJ2-7,-,CASSLVGGYEQYF,TGCGCCAGCAGCTTGGTAGGGGGCTACGAGCAGTACTTC
TRBV28,-,TRBJ2-5,-,CASSSYGQETQYF,TGTGCCAGCAGCTCATACGGCCAAGAGACCCAGTACTTC
TRBV14,-,TRBJ2-7,-,CASSQGGGIGKGKDEQYF,TGTGCCAGCAGCCAAGGCGGAGGGATTGGGAAGGGTAAGGACGAGCAGTACTTC
TRBV15,-,TRBJ1-1,-,CATSRAGVQGTEAFF,TGTGCCACCAGCAGAGCTGGCGTACAGGGCACTGAAGCTTTCTTT
TRBV29-1,few,TRBJ2-7,TRBD1,CSVESPDRGTEYEQYF,TGCAGCGTTGAATCCCCCGACAGGGGGACCGAATACGAGCAGTACTTC
TRBV11-3,-,TRBJ2-7,TRBD1,CASSSPGGRNYEQYF,TGTGCCAGCAGCTCCCCAGGGGGCAGAAACTACGAGCAGTACTTC
TRBV7-3,-,TRBJ1-2,TRBD1,CASSLISGQGSYGYTF,TGTGCCAGCAGCTTAATCAGTGGACAGGGGAGCTATGGCTACACCTTC
TRBV27,-,TRBJ2-1,-,CASSFVLGDYNEQFF,TGTGCCAGCAGTTTTGTGCTAGGGGATTACAATGAGCAGTTCTTC
TRBV6-6,once,TRBJ1-2,-,CASSPGETTRNYGYTF,TGTGCCAGCAGTCCCGGAGAGACTACACGTAACTATGGCTACACCTTC
TRBV5-6,-,TRBJ2-1,TRBD2,CASSALAGLYNEQFF,TGTGCCAGCAGCGCTCTAGCGGGACTTTACAATGAGCAGTTCTTC
TRBV3-1/TRBV3-2,-,TRBJ2-1,TRBD2,CASSQDLSGGASNEQFF,TGTGCCAGCAGCCAAGATCTGAGCGGGGGGGCGTCCAATGAGCAGTTCTTC
TRBV7-8,-,TRBJ2-5,TRBD2,CASSLGAGGETQYF,TGTGCCAGCAGCTTAGGAGCGGGGGGCGAGACCCAGTACTTC
TRBV18,-,TRBJ1-1,-,CASSLNRDTEAFF,TGTGCCAGCTCACTTAACAGGGACACTGAAGCTTTCTTT
TRBV19,-,TRBJ1-6,-,CASSSGRASPLHF,TGTGCCAGTAGTAGTGGCAGGGCCTCACCCCTCCACTTT
TRBV4-1,-,TRBJ2-5,-,CASSQVGYSRGWGETQYF,TGCGCCAGCAGCCAAGTAGGTTATTCCAGGGGCTGGGGAGAGACCCAGTACTTC
TRBV2,-,TRBJ1-1,TRBD1,CASSDPGQATNTEAFF,TGTGCCAGCAGTGACCCGGGACAGGCCACGAACACTGAAGCTTTCTTT
TRBV3-1/TRBV3-2,once,TRBJ2-7,-,CASSPAPGSTYEQYF,TGTGCCAGCAGCCCAGCGCCCGGTTCGACCTACGAGCAGTACTTC
TRBV20-1,few,TRBJ2-7,-,CSASRAGGHLYEQYF,TGCAGTGCTAGTCGGGCCGGGGGGCACCTCTACGAGCAGTACTTC
TRBV4-1,-,TRBJ1-5,-,CASSQTGGGGQPQHF,TGCGCCAGCAGCCAAACTGGGGGCGGTGGGCAGCCCCAGCATTTT
TRBV27,-,TRBJ2-1,-,CASSFEAGPSNEQFF,TGTGCCAGCAGTTTCGAGGCGGGACCCTCCAATGAGCAGTTCTTC
TRBV18,-,TRBJ2-2,TRBD1,CASSPSTGVDTGELFF,TGTGCCAGCTCACCATCGACAGGGGTCGACACCGGGGAGCTGTTTTTT
TRBV15,-,TRBJ2-5,-,CATSSHPGLQETQYF,TGTGCCACCAGCAGTCATCCGGGACTTCAAGAGACCCAGTACTTC
TRBV28,-,TRBJ1-4,TRBD1,CASSSPWTGNEKLFF,TGTGCCAGCAGTTCACCCTGGACAGGAAATGAAAAACTGTTTTTT
TRBV28,-,TRBJ1-1,-,CASSALDDWVGRMNTEAFF,TGTGCCAGCAGCGCTTTGGATGACTGGGTGGGTCGGATGAACACTGAAGCTTTCTTT
TRBV2,-,TRBJ1-2,-,CASSEWPGGTYGYTF,TGTGCCAGCAGTGAATGGCCAGGCGGGACCTATGGCTACACCTTC
TRBV9,-,TRBJ2-7,-,CASSVAVGPYEQYF,TGTGCCAGCAGCGTAGCGGTGGGGCCCTACGAGCAGTACTTC
TRBV7-2,-,TRBJ1-4,-,CASSSYRQTSNEKLFF,TGTGCCAGCAGCTCTTATAGACAGACGTCCAATGAAAAACTGTTTTTT
TRBV10-3,-,TRBJ2-1,TRBD1,CAISGDSSYNEQFF,TGTGCCATCAGTGGGGACAGCTCCTACAATGAGCAGTTCTTC
TRBV18,once,TRBJ1-2,TRBD1,CASSPGTELRGYTF,TGTGCCAGCTCACCAGGGACAGAGTTACGTGGCTACACCTTC
TRBV28,-,TRBJ1-4,-,CASRDSATNEKLFF,TGTGCCAGCAGGGACAGTGCAACTAATGAAAAACTGTTTTTT
TRBV4-1,-,TRBJ2-2,-,CASSQEAPRGSYTGELFF,TGCGCCAGCAGCCAAGAGGCCCCCCGGGGGTCCTACACCGGGGAGCTGTTTTTT
TRBV5-6,-,TRBJ1-5,-,CASSLGGPRGDQPQHF,TGTGCCAGCAGCTTGGGCGGGCCGCGGGGCGATCAGCCCCAGCATTTT
TRBV27,once,TRBJ2-7,TRBD1,CASSLRGTGTFEGQYF,TGTGCCAGCAGTTTGAGGGGGACAGGGACTTTCGAGGGGCAGTACTTC
TRBV29-1,-,TRBJ2-1,-,CSGDISYNEQFF,TGCAGCGGGGACATTTCCTACAATGAGCAGTTCTTC
TRBV7-9,-,TRBJ2-5,-,CASSLGGLQETQYF,TGTGCCAGCAGCTTAGGCGGCTTACAAGAGACCCAGTACTTC
TRBV29-1,-,TRBJ1-2,TRBD1,CSVQTGGDYGYTF,TGCAGCGTTCAAACAGGGGGCGACTATGGCTACACCTTC
TRBV23-1,-,TRBJ1-6,-,CASSQPGPYNSPLHF,TGCGCCAGCAGTCAGCCAGGGCCTTATAATTCACCCCTCCACTTT
TRBV7-8,-,TRBJ2-3,TRBD1,CASSIGQGFGTDTQYF,TGTGCCAGCAGCATCGGACAGGGTTTTGGCACAGATACGCAGTATTTT